This is a list of T cell receptor beta chains from one sample in a study of long-term antiretroviral therapy in people with HIV. Here immunoSEQ multiplex PCR was the method, and the copy in TCRdb shows in-frame clones only, minus some. The data contain tens of thousands of clones, 85% to 95% of them seen just once; the ten biggest clones take up about 10%. The material sequenced was unsorted PBMCs, taken 7.6 years after starting antiretroviral therapy. The receptors come from a woman aged 40 to 50 with HIV. Each CDR3 is given with its conserved first and last residue. A D gene is named only where the DNA matches it firmly. Size is omitted from some rows. Given values are once, few, many or a class for expanded clones.

length,J,D,V,size,CDR3,DNA
14,TRBJ1-2,TRBD1,TRBV7-8,.,CASSLQQGLYGYTF,TGTGCCAGCAGCTTACAACAGGGGCTCTATGGCTACACCTTC
14,TRBJ1-1,.,TRBV9,.,CASRPGTMNTEAFF,TGTGCCAGCAGGCCCGGGACGATGAACACTGAAGCTTTCTTT
19,TRBJ2-1,TRBD1,TRBV9,.,CASSVARGRPESTYNEQFF,TGTGCCAGCAGCGTAGCCAGGGGGCGCCCGGAATCCACCTACAATGAGCAGTTCTTC
14,TRBJ1-1,.,TRBV19,.,CASSMTGFGTEAFF,TGTGCCAGTAGTATGACAGGTTTCGGCACTGAAGCTTTCTTT
13,TRBJ1-1,.,TRBV4-1,.,CASSQGDWPEAFF,TGCGCCAGCAGCCAAGGCGACTGGCCTGAAGCTTTCTTT
17,TRBJ1-5,TRBD1,TRBV5-6,.,CASSLGRQGASEQPQHF,TGTGCCAGCAGCTTGGGGAGGCAGGGGGCATCGGAACAGCCCCAGCATTTT
15,TRBJ2-5,.,TRBV7-9,.,CASSLVLGLQETQYF,TGTGCCAGCAGCTTAGTTCTGGGACTCCAAGAGACCCAGTACTTC
14,TRBJ1-3,.,TRBV5-4,.,CASRADPSGNTIYF,TGTGCCAGCAGAGCTGACCCATCTGGAAACACCATATATTTT
15,TRBJ2-7,TRBD1,TRBV18,few,CASSPAGTGVHEQYF,TGTGCCAGCTCACCAGCCGGGACAGGGGTCCACGAGCAGTACTTC
14,TRBJ2-2,.,TRBV11-3,.,CASSLSGVAGELFF,TGTGCCAGCAGCTTATCGGGGGTAGCCGGGGAGCTGTTTTTT
12,TRBJ1-2,.,TRBV19,.,CASERDREGYTF,TGTGCCAGTGAACGCGACCGGGAGGGCTACACCTTC
11,TRBJ1-2,.,TRBV30,.,CAWSTGYGYTF,TGTGCCTGGAGTACAGGCTATGGCTACACCTTC
14,TRBJ2-7,TRBD2,TRBV19,.,CASKKAGGTYEQYF,TGTGCCAGTAAAAAAGCGGGGGGGACTTACGAGCAGTACTTC
15,TRBJ1-5,.,TRBV7-8,.,CASSLYQGPSQPQHF,TGTGCCAGCAGCTTGTATCAGGGTCCAAGTCAGCCCCAGCATTTT
19,TRBJ2-3,TRBD2,TRBV7-9,.,CASSSPGTSGGAGLDTQYF,TGTGCCAGCAGCTCGCCCGGGACTAGCGGGGGGGCGGGGTTAGATACGCAGTATTTT
14,TRBJ1-2,.,TRBV19,.,CASSIDLGVPGYTF,TGTGCCAGTAGTATAGATCTAGGGGTGCCTGGCTACACCTTC
16,TRBJ2-1,TRBD1,TRBV29-1,.,CSGSNTGTGNPNEQFF,TGCAGCGGTTCTAATACCGGGACAGGGAATCCCAATGAGCAGTTCTTC
14,TRBJ2-7,.,TRBV7-9,.,CASRPDGLTYEQYF,TGTGCCAGCAGACCGGACGGTCTAACCTACGAGCAGTACTTC
13,TRBJ2-5,TRBD1,TRBV2,.,CAGTQGIGETQYF,TGTGCCGGGACACAGGGGATTGGAGAGACCCAGTACTTC
15,TRBJ2-7,.,TRBV18,.,CASSPRAGASYEQYF,TGTGCCAGCTCACCACGGGCAGGCGCCTCCTACGAGCAGTACTTC
14,TRBJ1-2,TRBD1,TRBV27,.,CASSPWTGENGYTF,TGTGCCAGCAGTCCCTGGACAGGGGAGAACGGCTACACCTTC
15,TRBJ1-6,TRBD1,TRBV6-5,.,CASSYTGEGKSPLHF,TGTGCCAGCAGTTATACAGGGGAGGGGAAATCACCCCTCCACTTT
15,TRBJ2-7,TRBD1,TRBV28,.,CASSPQTGPLYEQYF,TGTGCCAGCAGTCCCCAGACAGGGCCCCTATACGAGCAGTACTTC
15,TRBJ2-2,.,TRBV5-1,.,CASSLGGLNTGELFF,TGCGCCAGCAGCTTAGGGGGTCTTAACACCGGGGAGCTGTTTTTT
17,TRBJ2-3,TRBD2,TRBV10-3,.,CAISQALSGGATDTQYF,TGTGCCATCAGTCAAGCTCTCTCGGGGGGGGCGACAGATACGCAGTATTTT
13,TRBJ2-2,.,TRBV7-6,.,CASSSDSAGELFF,TGTGCCAGCAGCTCGGACAGCGCCGGGGAGCTGTTTTTT
15,TRBJ1-1,.,TRBV5-1,.,CASSLGVSGNTEAFF,TGCGCCAGCAGCCTTGGAGTCTCTGGGAACACTGAAGCTTTCTTT
14,TRBJ1-1,.,TRBV29-1,.,CSVESPSRPTEAFF,TGCAGCGTTGAATCCCCCTCCCGGCCCACTGAAGCTTTCTTT
10,TRBJ1-6,.,TRBV30,.,CAWSSVALHF,TGTGCCTGGAGTAGTGTGGCCCTCCACTTT
13,TRBJ2-5,.,TRBV15,.,CATSRAIEETQYF,TGTGCCACCAGCAGAGCGATTGAAGAGACCCAGTACTTC
15,TRBJ1-2,TRBD1,TRBV5-1,once,CASSPQGAGTEGYTF,TGCGCCAGCAGCCCCCAGGGGGCAGGAACGGAAGGCTACACCTTC
14,TRBJ2-1,.,TRBV7-2,.,CASSLEWQGGEQFF,TGTGCCAGCAGCTTAGAGTGGCAGGGTGGCGAGCAGTTCTTC
13,TRBJ2-7,.,TRBV27,.,CASSLDRAYEQYF,TGTGCCAGCAGTTTAGACAGAGCCTACGAGCAGTACTTC
11,TRBJ1-2,.,TRBV25-1,.,CASSEWGGYTF,TGTGCCAGCAGTGAGTGGGGAGGCTACACCTTC
17,TRBJ1-2,.,TRBV19,once,CASSIDSSHVKVGGYTF,TGTGCCAGTAGTATAGATTCCTCACATGTTAAAGTGGGTGGCTACACCTTC
14,TRBJ2-7,.,TRBV13,.,CASSEGLRTYEQYF,TGTGCCAGCAGCGAGGGACTGCGAACATACGAGCAGTACTTC
16,TRBJ2-1,.,TRBV5-1,.,CASSLAENKQALEQFF,TGCGCCAGCAGCTTGGCCGAAAATAAGCAGGCGCTTGAGCAGTTCTTC
14,TRBJ1-1,.,TRBV6-5,once,CASRLGHQGTEAFF,TGTGCCAGCCGCCTCGGGCATCAAGGGACTGAAGCTTTCTTT
16,TRBJ2-1,.,TRBV14,.,CASSQAKGLRRNEQFF,TGTGCCAGCAGCCAAGCGAAGGGACTCCGCCGCAATGAGCAGTTCTTC
15,TRBJ2-5,TRBD2,TRBV29-1,.,CSVEGSAGGGETQYF,TGCAGCGTTGAAGGCAGCGCGGGGGGCGGTGAGACCCAGTACTTC
16,TRBJ2-2,.,TRBV4-3,.,CASSQVVWTGTGELFF,TGCGCCAGCAGCCAGGTCGTCTGGACGGGCACCGGGGAGCTGTTTTTT
16,TRBJ2-3,.,TRBV10-2,.,CASSGSGSFDTDTQYF,TGCGCCAGCAGTGGTAGTGGGTCGTTCGACACAGATACGCAGTATTTT